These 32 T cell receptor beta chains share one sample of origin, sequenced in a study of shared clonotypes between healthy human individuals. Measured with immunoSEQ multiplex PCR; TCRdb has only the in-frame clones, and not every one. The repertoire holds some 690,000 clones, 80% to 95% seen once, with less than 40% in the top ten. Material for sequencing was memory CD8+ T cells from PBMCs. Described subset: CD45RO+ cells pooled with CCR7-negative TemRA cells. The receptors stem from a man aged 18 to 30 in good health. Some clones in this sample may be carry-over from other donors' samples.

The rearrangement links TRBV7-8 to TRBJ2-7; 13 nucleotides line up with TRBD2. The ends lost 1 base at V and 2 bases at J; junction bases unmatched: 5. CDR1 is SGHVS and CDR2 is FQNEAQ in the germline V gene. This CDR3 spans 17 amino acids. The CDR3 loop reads CASSLGSGLAGPYEQYF. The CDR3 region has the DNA TGTGCCAGCAGCTTAGGGTCGGGACTAGCGGGGCCCTACGAGCAGTACTTC.

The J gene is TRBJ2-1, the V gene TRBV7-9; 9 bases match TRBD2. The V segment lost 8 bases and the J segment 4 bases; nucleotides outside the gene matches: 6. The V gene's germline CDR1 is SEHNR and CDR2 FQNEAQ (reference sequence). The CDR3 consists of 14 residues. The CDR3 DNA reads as TGTGCCAGCGGAGCTAGCGGGGTTTACAATGAGCAGTTCTTC. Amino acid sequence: CASGASGVYNEQFF.

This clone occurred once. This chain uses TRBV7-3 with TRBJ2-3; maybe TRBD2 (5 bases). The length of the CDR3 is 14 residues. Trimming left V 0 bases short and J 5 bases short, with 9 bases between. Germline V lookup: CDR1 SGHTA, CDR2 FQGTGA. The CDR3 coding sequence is TGTGCCAGCAGCTTAACTAGCGCGATAGATACGCAGTATTTT. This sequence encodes CASSLTSAIDTQYF.

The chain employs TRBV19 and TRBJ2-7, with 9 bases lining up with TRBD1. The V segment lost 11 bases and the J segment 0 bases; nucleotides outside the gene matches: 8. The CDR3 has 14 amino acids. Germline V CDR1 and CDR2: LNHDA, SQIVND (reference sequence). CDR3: CAGFGTGLSYEQYF. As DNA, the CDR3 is TGTGCCGGTTTCGGGACAGGGCTCTCCTACGAGCAGTACTTC. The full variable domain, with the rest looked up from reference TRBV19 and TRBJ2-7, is DGGITQSPKYLFRKEGQNVTLSCEQNLNHDAMYWYRQDPGQGLRLIYYSQIVNDFQKGDIAEGYSVSREKKESFPLTVTSAQKNPTAFYLCAGFGTGLSYEQYFGPGTRLTVT.

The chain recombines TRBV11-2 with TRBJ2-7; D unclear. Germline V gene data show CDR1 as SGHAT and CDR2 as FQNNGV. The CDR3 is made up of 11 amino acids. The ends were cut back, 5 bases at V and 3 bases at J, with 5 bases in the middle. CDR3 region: CASSPNYEQYF. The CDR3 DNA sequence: TGTGCCAGCAGCCCAAACTACGAGCAGTACTTC.

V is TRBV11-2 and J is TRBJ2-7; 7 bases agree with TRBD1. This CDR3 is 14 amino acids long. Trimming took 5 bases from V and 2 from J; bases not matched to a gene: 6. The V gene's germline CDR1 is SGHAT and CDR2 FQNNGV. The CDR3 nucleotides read TGTGCCAGCAGCCCAACCGGGACAGCCTACGAGCAGTACTTC. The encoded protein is CASSPTGTAYEQYF.

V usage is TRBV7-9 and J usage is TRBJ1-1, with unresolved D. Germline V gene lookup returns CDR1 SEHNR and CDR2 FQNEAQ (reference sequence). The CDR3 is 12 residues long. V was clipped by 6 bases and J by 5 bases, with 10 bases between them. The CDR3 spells CASRDRATEAFF. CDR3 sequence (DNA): TGTGCCAGCAGGGATCGAGCTACTGAAGCTTTCTTT.

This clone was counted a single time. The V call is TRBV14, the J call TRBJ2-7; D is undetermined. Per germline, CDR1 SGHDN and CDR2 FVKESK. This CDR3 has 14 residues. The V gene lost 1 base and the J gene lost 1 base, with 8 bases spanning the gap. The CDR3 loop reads CASSQVGLSYEQYF. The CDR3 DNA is TGTGCCAGCAGCCAAGTAGGCCTTTCCTACGAGCAGTACTTC.

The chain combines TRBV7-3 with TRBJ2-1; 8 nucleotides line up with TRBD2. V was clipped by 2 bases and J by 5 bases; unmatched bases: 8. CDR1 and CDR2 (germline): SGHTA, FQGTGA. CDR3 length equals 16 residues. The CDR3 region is CASSLAVAGIDNEQFF. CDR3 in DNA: TGTGCCAGCAGCTTAGCGGTAGCGGGAATCGACAATGAGCAGTTCTTC.

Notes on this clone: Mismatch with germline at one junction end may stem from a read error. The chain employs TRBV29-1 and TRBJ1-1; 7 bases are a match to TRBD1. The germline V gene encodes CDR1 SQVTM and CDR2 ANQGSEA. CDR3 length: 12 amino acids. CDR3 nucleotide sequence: TGCAGCGTTGAGCGCCCGCCTAAGGGGGCCGAGTTT. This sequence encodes CSVERPPKGAEF. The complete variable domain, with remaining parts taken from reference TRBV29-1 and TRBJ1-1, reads SAVISQKPSRDICQRGTSLTIQCQVDSQVTMMFWYRQQPGQSLTLIATANQGSEATYESGFVIDKFPISRPNLTFSTLTVSNMSPEDSSIYLCSVERPPKGAEFGQGTRLTVV.

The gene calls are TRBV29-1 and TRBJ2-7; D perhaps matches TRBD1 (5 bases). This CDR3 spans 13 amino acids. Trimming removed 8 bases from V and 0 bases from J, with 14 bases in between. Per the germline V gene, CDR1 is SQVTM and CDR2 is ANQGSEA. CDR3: CSIIGEDSYEQYF. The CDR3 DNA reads TGCAGCATAATAGGGGAAGACTCCTACGAGCAGTACTTC.

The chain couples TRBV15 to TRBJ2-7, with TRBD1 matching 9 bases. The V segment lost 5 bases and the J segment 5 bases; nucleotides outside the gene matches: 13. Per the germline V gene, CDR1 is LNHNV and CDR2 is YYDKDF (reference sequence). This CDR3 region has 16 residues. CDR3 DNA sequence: TGTGCCACCAGCGGTCCCCCACCGGACAGGGGAGACGAGCAGTACTTC. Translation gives CATSGPPPDRGDEQYF.

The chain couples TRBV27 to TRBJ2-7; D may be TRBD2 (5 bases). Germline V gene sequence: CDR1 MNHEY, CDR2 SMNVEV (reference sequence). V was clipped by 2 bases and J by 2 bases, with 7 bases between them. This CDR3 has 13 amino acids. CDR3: CASSLQRAYEQYF. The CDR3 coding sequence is TGTGCCAGCAGTTTACAGAGGGCCTACGAGCAGTACTTC.

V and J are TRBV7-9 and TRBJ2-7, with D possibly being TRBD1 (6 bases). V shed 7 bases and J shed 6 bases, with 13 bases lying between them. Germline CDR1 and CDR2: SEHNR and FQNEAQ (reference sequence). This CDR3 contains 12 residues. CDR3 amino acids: CASTKQGLEQYF. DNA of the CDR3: TGTGCCAGCACCAAACAGGGCCTCGAGCAGTACTTC.

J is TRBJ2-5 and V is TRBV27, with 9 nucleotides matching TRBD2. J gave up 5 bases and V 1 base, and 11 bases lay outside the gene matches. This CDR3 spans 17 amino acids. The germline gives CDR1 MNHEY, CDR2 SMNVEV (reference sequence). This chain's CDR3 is CASSLWASGIGEETQYF. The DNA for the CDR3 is TGTGCCAGCAGTTTATGGGCTAGCGGGATAGGGGAGGAGACCCAGTACTTC.

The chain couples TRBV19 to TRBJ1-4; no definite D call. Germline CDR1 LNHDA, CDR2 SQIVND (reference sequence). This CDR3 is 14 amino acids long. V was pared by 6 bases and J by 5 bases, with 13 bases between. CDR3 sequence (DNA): TGTGCCAGTAGCCCGGACCGCGCAAATGAAAAACTGTTTTTT. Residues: CASSPDRANEKLFF.

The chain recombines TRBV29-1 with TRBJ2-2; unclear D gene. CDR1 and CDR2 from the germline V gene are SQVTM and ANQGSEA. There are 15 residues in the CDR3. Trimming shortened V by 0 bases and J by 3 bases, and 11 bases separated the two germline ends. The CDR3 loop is CSVEDSGGYTGELFF. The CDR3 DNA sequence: TGCAGCGTTGAAGATTCGGGCGGTTACACCGGGGAGCTGTTTTTT.

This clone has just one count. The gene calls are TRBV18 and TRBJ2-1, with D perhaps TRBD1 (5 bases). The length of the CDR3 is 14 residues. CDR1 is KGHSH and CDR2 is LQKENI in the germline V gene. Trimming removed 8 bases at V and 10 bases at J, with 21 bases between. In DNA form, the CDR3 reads TGTGCCAGCCCTCTATCGGCCCCACAGGACGAGCAGTTCTTC. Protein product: CASPLSAPQDEQFF.

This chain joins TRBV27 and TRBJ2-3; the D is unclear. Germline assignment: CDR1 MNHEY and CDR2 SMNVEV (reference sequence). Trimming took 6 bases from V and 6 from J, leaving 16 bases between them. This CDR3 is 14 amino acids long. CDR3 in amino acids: CASSLAAGRDTQYF. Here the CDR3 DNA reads TGTGCCAGCAGCCTGGCCGCAGGACGGGATACGCAGTATTTT.

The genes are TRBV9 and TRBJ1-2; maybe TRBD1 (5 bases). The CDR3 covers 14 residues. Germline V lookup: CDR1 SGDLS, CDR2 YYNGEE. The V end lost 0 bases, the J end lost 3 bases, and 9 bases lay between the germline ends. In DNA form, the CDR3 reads TGTGCCAGCAGCGTAGACGACAGCCACTATGGCTACACCTTC. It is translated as CASSVDDSHYGYTF.

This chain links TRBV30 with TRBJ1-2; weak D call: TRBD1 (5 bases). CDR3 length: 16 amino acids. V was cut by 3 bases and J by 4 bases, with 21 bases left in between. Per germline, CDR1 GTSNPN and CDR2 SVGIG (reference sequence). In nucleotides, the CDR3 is TGTGCCTGGAGCCTAACTGGTGGGGGGAGAGTCTATGGCTACACCTTC. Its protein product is CAWSLTGGGRVYGYTF.

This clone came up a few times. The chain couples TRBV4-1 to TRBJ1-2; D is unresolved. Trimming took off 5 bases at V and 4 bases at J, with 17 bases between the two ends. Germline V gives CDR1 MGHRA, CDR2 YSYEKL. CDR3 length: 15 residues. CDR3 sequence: CASSYQNRKTYGYTF. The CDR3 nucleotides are TGCGCCAGCAGCTACCAGAACCGAAAGACCTATGGCTACACCTTC.

CDR3 sequence reads: CATSIGSTNQPQHF. CDR3 DNA: TGTGCCACCAGCATCGGGAGCACAAATCAGCCCCAGCATTTT. The chain recombines TRBV15 with TRBJ1-5; D unresolved. V was shortened by 4 bases and J by 4 bases, with 11 bases between the two germline ends. The CDR3 length is 14 residues. Per germline, CDR1 LNHNV and CDR2 YYDKDF (reference sequence).

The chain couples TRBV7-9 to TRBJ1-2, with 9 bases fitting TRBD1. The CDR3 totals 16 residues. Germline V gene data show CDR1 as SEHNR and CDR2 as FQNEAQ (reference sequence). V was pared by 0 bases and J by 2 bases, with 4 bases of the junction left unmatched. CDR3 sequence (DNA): TGTGCCAGCAGCTTAGCAGCGGGACAGGGAAACTATGGCTACACCTTC. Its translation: CASSLAAGQGNYGYTF. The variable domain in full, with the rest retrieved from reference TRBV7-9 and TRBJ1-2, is DTGVSQNPRHKITKRGQNVTFRCDPISEHNRLYWYRQTLGQGPEFLTYFQNEAQLEKSRLLSDRFSAERPKGSFSTLEIQRTEQGDSAMYLCASSLAAGQGNYGYTFGSGTRLTVV.

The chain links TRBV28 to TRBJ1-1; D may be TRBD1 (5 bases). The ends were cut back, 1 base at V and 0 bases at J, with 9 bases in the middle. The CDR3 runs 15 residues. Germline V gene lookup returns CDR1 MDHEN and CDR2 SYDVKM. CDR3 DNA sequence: TGTGCCAGCAGTTTATTGCAGGGACTGAACACTGAAGCTTTCTTT. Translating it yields CASSLLQGLNTEAFF.

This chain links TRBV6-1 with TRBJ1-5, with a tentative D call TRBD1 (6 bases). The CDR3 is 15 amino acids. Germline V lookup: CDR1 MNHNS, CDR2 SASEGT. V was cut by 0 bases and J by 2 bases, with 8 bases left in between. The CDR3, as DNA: TGTGCCAGCAGTGAAGCCGCAGGGGGCAATCAGCCCCAGCATTTT. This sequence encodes CASSEAAGGNQPQHF.

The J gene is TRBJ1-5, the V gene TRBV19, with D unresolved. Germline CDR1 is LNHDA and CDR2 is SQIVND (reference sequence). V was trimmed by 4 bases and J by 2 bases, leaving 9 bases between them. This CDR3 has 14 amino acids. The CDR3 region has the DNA TGTGCCAGTAGTACCCGACACGGCAATCAGCCCCAGCATTTT. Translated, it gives CASSTRHGNQPQHF.

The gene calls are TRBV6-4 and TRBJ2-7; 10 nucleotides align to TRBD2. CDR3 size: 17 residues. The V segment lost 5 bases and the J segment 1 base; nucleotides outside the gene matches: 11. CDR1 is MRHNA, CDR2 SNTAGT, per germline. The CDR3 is CASSSQPGLAASYEQYF. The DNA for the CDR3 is TGTGCCAGCAGTTCCCAACCTGGACTAGCGGCTTCCTACGAGCAGTACTTC.

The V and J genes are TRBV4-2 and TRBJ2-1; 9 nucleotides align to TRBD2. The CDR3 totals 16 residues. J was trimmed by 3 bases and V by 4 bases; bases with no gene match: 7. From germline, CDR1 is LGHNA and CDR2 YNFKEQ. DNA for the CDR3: TGTGCCAGCAGCCCCGCCTCTAGCGGGGACTACAATGAGCAGTTCTTC. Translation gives CASSPASSGDYNEQFF.

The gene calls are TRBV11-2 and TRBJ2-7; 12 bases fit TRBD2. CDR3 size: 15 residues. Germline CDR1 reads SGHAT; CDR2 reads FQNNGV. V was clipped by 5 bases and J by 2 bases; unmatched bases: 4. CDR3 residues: CASSQLAGGPYEQYF. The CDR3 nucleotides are TGTGCCAGCAGCCAGCTAGCGGGAGGGCCCTACGAGCAGTACTTC. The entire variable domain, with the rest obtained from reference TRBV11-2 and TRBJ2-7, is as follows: EAGVAQSPRYKIIEKRQSVAFWCNPISGHATLYWYQQILGQGPKLLIQFQNNGVVDDSQLPKDRFSAERLKGVDSTLKIQPAKLEDSAVYLCASSQLAGGPYEQYFGPGTRLTVT.

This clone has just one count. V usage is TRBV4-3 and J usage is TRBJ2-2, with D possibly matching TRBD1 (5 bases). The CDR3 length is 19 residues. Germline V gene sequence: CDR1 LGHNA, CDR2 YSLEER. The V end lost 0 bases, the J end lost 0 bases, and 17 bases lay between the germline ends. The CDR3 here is CASSQDDGSRTSNTGELFF. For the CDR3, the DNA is TGCGCCAGCAGCCAAGATGACGGCTCGAGGACATCGAACACCGGGGAGCTGTTTTTT.

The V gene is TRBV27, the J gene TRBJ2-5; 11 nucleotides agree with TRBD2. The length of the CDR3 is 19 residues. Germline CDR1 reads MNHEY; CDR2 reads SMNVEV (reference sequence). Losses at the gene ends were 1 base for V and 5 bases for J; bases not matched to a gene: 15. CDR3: CASSLFALAGGDEVETQYF. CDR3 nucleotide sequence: TGTGCCAGCAGTTTATTCGCCCTAGCGGGAGGAGACGAAGTGGAGACCCAGTACTTC.